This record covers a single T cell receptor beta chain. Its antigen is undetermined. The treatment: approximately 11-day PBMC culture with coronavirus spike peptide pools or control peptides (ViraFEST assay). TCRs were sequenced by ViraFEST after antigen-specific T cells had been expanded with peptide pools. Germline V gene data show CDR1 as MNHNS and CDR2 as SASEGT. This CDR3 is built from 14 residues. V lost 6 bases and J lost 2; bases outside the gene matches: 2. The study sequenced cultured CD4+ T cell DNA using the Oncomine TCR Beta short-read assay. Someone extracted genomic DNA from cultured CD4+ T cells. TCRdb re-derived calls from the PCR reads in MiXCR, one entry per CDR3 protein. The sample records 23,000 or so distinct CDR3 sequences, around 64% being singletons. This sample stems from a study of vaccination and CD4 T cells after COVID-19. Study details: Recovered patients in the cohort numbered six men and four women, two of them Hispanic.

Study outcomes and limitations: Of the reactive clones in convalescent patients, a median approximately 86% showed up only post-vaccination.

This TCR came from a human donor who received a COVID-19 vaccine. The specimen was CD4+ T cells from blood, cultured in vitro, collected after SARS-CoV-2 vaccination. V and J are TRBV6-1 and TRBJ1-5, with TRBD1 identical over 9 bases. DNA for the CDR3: TGTGCCAGCAGGAGGACAGGGGGCAATCAGCCCCAGCATTTT. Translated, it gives CASRRTGGNQPQHF.